In its sample, the clone carrying this T cell receptor beta chain was seen a few times. Trimming took 5 bases from V and 8 from J; bases not matched to a gene: 21. The CDR3 is 18 amino acids. CDR1 MDHEN and CDR2 SYDVKM come from the germline V gene. TCRdb re-called clones via MiXCR from the PCR reads. The table lists some 19,000 clones, around 16% of them singletons, with more than 30% in the top ten. All patients were treatment-naive before thyroid surgery. This entry belongs to a study of metastatic and nonmetastatic thyroid tumors. This TCR came from a female donor with papillary thyroid cancer or a benign thyroid nodule (not recorded which). Some clones in this sample may be carry-over from other donors' samples. Sequencing input: blood. The chain employs TRBV28 and TRBJ2-1; TRBD1 matches at 7 bases. CDR3 bases: TGTGCCAGCAGTAAGCTCTGGGACAGCTCCACCCTCGCCCATGAGCAGTTCTTC. Protein: CASSKLWDSSTLAHEQFF.